These 22 T cell receptor beta chains were sequenced from one sample in a study of CD8+CD57+ T cells in acquired aplastic anemia. Individuals selected for sequencing had exhibited CD8+CD57+ cell expansion on flow cytometry. Genomic DNA, the template, was used for profiling of the TCR beta VDJ and CDR3. TCRdb used MiXCR to reprocess the reads, holding one entry per CDR3 protein. Here the sample spans around 200,000 distinct CDR3 sequences, 45% to 60% being singletons. Material for sequencing was sorted CD4+, CD8+, or CD8+CD57+ T cells (not recorded which) from PBMCs. The receptors shown here come from a human donor with aplastic anemia.

In this sample, this clonotype turned up many times. J is TRBJ2-2 and V is TRBV2; 12 positions agree with TRBD1. The germline gives CDR1 SNHLY, CDR2 FYNNEI. The J segment lost 4 bases and the V segment lost 6 bases, leaving 6 bases of the junction unmatched. The CDR3 runs 16 residues. CDR3 in DNA: TGTGCCAGCAGAGCGGGACAGGGGGCGACCACCGGGGAGCTGTTTTTT. This encodes CASRAGQGATTGELFF.

This clonotype occurred many times. This sequence joins TRBV2 and TRBJ1-3; 10 bases match TRBD1. CDR3 size: 13 residues. The J segment lost 8 bases and the V segment lost 6 bases, leaving 4 bases of the junction unmatched. Germline V lookup: CDR1 SNHLY, CDR2 FYNNEI. CDR3 in DNA: TGTGCCAGCAGCCGGGACAGGGGAGACACCATATATTTT. It yields the protein CASSRDRGDTIYF.

The genes are TRBV19 and TRBJ2-3; 7 bases match TRBD2. This CDR3 has 15 amino acids. The germline gives CDR1 LNHDA, CDR2 SQIVND (reference sequence). V was clipped by 5 bases and J by 0 bases; unmatched bases: 5. CDR3 sequence reads: CASSSPGLSTDTQYF. The CDR3 region has the DNA TGTGCCAGTAGTTCGCCGGGACTAAGCACAGATACGCAGTATTTT.

This sequence joins TRBV9 and TRBJ2-7; TRBD2 matches at 12 bases. Germline trimming cut 3 bases from V and 0 bases from J; bases unmatched to any gene: 13. This CDR3 contains 19 residues. Looked up from germline, CDR1 is SGDLS and CDR2 is YYNGEE. The CDR3 spells CASSAEVTSGSVSSYEQYF. The DNA for the CDR3 is TGTGCCAGCAGCGCAGAAGTGACTAGCGGGAGCGTAAGCTCCTACGAGCAGTACTTC.

This rearrangement joins TRBV20-1 to TRBJ1-2; the D is unclear. CDR1 is DFQATT, CDR2 SNEGSKA, per germline (reference sequence). The CDR3 runs to 14 residues. Trimming shortened V by 3 bases and J by 3 bases, and 14 bases separated the two germline ends. CDR3 in amino acids: CSASVSGLDYGYTF. Written as DNA, the CDR3 is TGCAGTGCTAGTGTTTCGGGTCTTGACTATGGCTACACCTTC.

This clonotype was picked up many times. This chain joins TRBV7-3 and TRBJ2-1, with 9 bases matching TRBD2. The CDR3 runs 15 residues. From germline, CDR1 is SGHTA and CDR2 FQGTGA. V shed 5 bases, J shed 6 bases, and the junction held 8 bases outside the gene matches. The CDR3 DNA follows: TGTGCCAGCAGCGCGGAGGGACTAGCAAGCAATGAGCAGTTCTTC. It is translated as CASSAEGLASNEQFF. The full variable domain, completed using reference TRBV7-3 and TRBJ2-1, is GAGVSQTPSNKVTEKGKYVELRCDPISGHTALYWYRQSLGQGPEFLIYFQGTGAADDSGLPNDRFFAVRPEGSVSTLKIQRTERGDSAVYLCASSAEGLASNEQFFGPGTRLTVL.

The J gene is TRBJ1-6, the V gene TRBV2, with D uncertain. CDR3 length equals 14 residues. CDR1 and CDR2 (germline): SNHLY, FYNNEI. V gave up 2 bases and J gave up 10 bases, with 12 bases separating them. The CDR3 loop is CASSERGNSSPLHF. CDR3 DNA: TGTGCCAGCAGTGAACGAGGGAATAGCTCACCCCTCCACTTT.

The gene calls are TRBV27 and TRBJ2-7; 11 bases align to TRBD2. The CDR3 sequence is 14 residues long. Unmatched junction bases numbered 7, after V lost 9 bases and J lost 3 bases. Germline V gene lookup returns CDR1 MNHEY and CDR2 SMNVEV (reference sequence). This chain's CDR3 is CASYGTSGRYEQYF. The CDR3 nucleotides are TGTGCCAGTTATGGGACTAGCGGCCGCTACGAGCAGTACTTC.

For this clonotype: Its ends do not fully match the called genes, so a read error is possible. V usage is TRBV11-1 and J usage is TRBJ2-3; D might be TRBD2 (5 bases). Germline V gene lookup returns CDR1 SGHAT and CDR2 FQDESV (reference sequence). The CDR3 length is 18 residues. This chain's CDR3 is CASSLLRGDTEGTDAQYF. In DNA, the CDR3 is TGTGCCAGCAGCTTACTACGGGGAGACACTGAAGGCACAGATGCGCAGTATTTT.

This clonotype has ten or more counts. The chain uses TRBV29-1 and TRBJ1-1; D perhaps matches TRBD1 (5 bases). This CDR3 region has 11 residues. Germline CDR1 is SQVTM and CDR2 is ANQGSEA. V lost 6 bases and J lost 8, with 13 bases in between. The CDR3 DNA reads as TGCAGCGTCATGAGACAGAACGAAGCTTTCTTT. Protein sequence: CSVMRQNEAFF.

This sequence joins TRBV15 and TRBJ1-3; D gene uncertain. CDR3 length: 15 residues. V was clipped by 0 bases and J by 1 base, with 7 bases between them. CDR1 is LNHNV, CDR2 YYDKDF, per germline (reference sequence). The CDR3 loop is CATSRDQDSGNTIYF. The CDR3, as DNA: TGTGCCACCAGCAGAGATCAAGATTCTGGAAACACCATATATTTT.

This clonotype was seen more than once but under ten times. This sequence joins TRBV7-6 and TRBJ2-1, with D unclear. The ends were cut back, 1 base at V and 8 bases at J, with 6 bases in the middle. From germline, CDR1 is SGHVS and CDR2 FNYEAQ. The CDR3 length is 12 residues. CDR3 residues: CASSLGIYEQFF. The CDR3 DNA is TGTGCCAGCAGCTTAGGCATCTATGAGCAGTTCTTC.

This clonotype came up once. Relative to the germline gene, one junction end is altered; a read error may explain this. The chain combines TRBV2 with TRBJ2-2; weak D call: TRBD2 (5 bases). The CDR3 contains 10 residues. Germline CDR1 is SNHLY and CDR2 is FYNNEI. CDR3 protein: CASSAGEPFF. DNA for the CDR3: TGTGCCAGCAGTGCCGGGGAGCCGTTTTTT.

The chain uses TRBV7-3 and TRBJ1-2, with 8 nucleotides matching TRBD1. Losses at the gene ends were 6 bases for V and 4 bases for J; bases not matched to a gene: 1. This CDR3 is built from 12 residues. Germline lookup yields CDR1 SGHTA and CDR2 FQGTGA. CDR3 bases: TGTGCCAGCAGGACAGGGGTCTATGGCTACACCTTC. The encoded protein is CASRTGVYGYTF.

At least ten counts were recorded for this clonotype. The J gene is TRBJ2-7, the V gene TRBV6-2 or TRBV6-3; 7 bases agree with TRBD1. CDR3 length: 14 amino acids. Germline loops: CDR1 MNHEY, CDR2 SVGEGT. J lost 2 bases, V lost 3 bases, and 4 bases had no gene match. The CDR3 loop reads CASSYMDRPYEQYF. DNA for the CDR3: TGTGCCAGCAGTTATATGGACAGGCCCTACGAGCAGTACTTC.

The chain recombines TRBV24-1 with TRBJ1-5; D call uncertain. V shed 3 bases and J shed 6 bases, with 8 bases lying between them. The germline V gene encodes CDR1 KGHDR and CDR2 SFDVKD. The CDR3 consists of 13 residues. This CDR3 reads CATSDPRGQPQHF. The CDR3 DNA is TGTGCCACCAGTGATCCCCGGGGTCAGCCCCAGCATTTT.

A remark on this clonotype: A single base separates this from a much larger clone, so it may be a read error. The chain carries TRBV6-1 and TRBJ2-7; TRBD1 agrees at 8 bases. Trimming removed 2 bases from V and 3 bases from J; junction bases left unmatched: 6. Germline V lookup: CDR1 MNHNS, CDR2 SASEGT. The CDR3 is 15 amino acids. This chain's CDR3 is CASSETHTGGYEQYF. The CDR3, as DNA: TGTGCCAGCAGTGAAACACATACAGGGGGCTACGAGCAGTACTTC.

This clonotype showed up many times. The rearrangement joins TRBV7-9 to TRBJ1-3; no clear D. The CDR3 contains 14 residues. V lost 8 bases and J 2 bases, leaving 13 bases between the germline ends. In germline, CDR1 is SEHNR, CDR2 FQNEAQ (reference sequence). The CDR3 loop is CASEKGGAGNTIYF. In nucleotides, the CDR3 is TGTGCCAGCGAAAAGGGAGGCGCTGGAAACACCATATATTTT.

The V call is TRBV27, the J call TRBJ2-1; no reliable D call. The V and J ends lost 0 bases and 7 bases respectively, with 4 bases between them. Germline V gene sequence: CDR1 MNHEY, CDR2 SMNVEV (reference sequence). CDR3 length: 12 amino acids. DNA for the CDR3: TGTGCCAGCAGTTTATCACGTAATGAGCAGTTCTTC. This translates into CASSLSRNEQFF.

This clonotype was seen repeatedly, ten times or more. J is TRBJ2-3 and V is TRBV19, with TRBD2 as a possible D gene (5 bases). From germline, CDR1 is LNHDA and CDR2 SQIVND (reference sequence). V lost 4 bases and J lost 4, with 9 bases in between. CDR3 length: 13 residues. The CDR3 spells CASSTEAADTQYF. The CDR3 DNA reads as TGTGCCAGTAGTACAGAAGCGGCAGATACGCAGTATTTT.

The V call is TRBV2, the J call TRBJ2-3; 13 bases line up with TRBD2. Germline V gives CDR1 SNHLY, CDR2 FYNNEI. The length of the CDR3 is 16 residues. Losses at the gene ends were 6 bases for V and 3 bases for J; bases not matched to a gene: 6. CDR3 DNA: TGTGCCAGCAGACTAGCGGGGGGGCGTACGACAGATACGCAGTATTTT. Its translation is CASRLAGGRTTDTQYF. The full variable domain, rest sourced from reference TRBV2 and TRBJ2-3, is EPEVTQTPSHQVTQMGQEVILRCVPISNHLYFYWYRQILGQKVEFLVSFYNNEISEKSEIFDDQFSVERPDGSNFTLKIRSTKLEDSAMYFCASRLAGGRTTDTQYFGPGTRLTVL.

The rearrangement joins TRBV7-9 to TRBJ1-1; no clear D. CDR3 length: 12 residues. CDR1 and CDR2 from the germline V gene are SEHNR and FQNEAQ (reference sequence). V shed 3 bases and J shed 6 bases, with 8 bases lying between them. CDR3 bases: TGTGCCAGCAGCTTTACAGATTCTGAAGCTTTCTTT. Translated, it gives CASSFTDSEAFF.